The table lists the clone carrying this TCR beta chain with many counts. The data were taken from a study of spatial heterogeneity in lung cancer. Turning to the study itself: Detected beta-chain sequences consistently exceeded alpha-chain sequences.

The CDR3 is 12 amino acids. The V end was cut by 4 bases, the J end by 5 bases, with 9 bases between. The V gene's germline CDR1 is SEHNR and CDR2 FQNEAQ (reference sequence). TCRdb recomputed calls from the 5' RACE reads with MiXCR, one row per CDR3 protein. The table shows 35,000 to 50,000 distinct CDR3 sequences, with just over 3% occurring only once. Sample time point: sample taken at primary tumor resection. The donors, about 74 patients with untreated early-stage non-small cell lung cancer, provided the samples. From tumor, nontumor lung or frozen PBMC, whole RNA was taken unsorted for sequencing.

The sample here was normal lung tissue next to the tumor, taken at surgery. The receptor was isolated from a male donor with early-stage non-small cell lung cancer. The chain links TRBV7-9 to TRBJ2-7; D is ambiguous. CDR3 nucleotides: TGTGCCAGCAGCTCACCCGGGCACGAGCAGTACTTC. It encodes CASSSPGHEQYF.